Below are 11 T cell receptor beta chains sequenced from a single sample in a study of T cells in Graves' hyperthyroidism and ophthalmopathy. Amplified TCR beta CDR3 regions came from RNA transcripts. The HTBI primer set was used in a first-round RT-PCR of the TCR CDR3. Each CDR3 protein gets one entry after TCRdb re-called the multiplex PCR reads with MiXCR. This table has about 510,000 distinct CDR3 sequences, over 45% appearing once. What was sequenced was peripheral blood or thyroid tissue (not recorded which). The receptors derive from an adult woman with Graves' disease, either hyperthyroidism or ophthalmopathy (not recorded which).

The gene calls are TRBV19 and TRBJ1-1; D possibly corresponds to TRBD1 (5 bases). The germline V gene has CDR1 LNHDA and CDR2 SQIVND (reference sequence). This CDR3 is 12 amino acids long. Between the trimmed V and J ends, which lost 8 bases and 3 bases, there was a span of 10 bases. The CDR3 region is CASRTGDTEAFF. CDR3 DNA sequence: TGTGCCAGTCGGACGGGGGACACTGAAGCTTTCTTT.

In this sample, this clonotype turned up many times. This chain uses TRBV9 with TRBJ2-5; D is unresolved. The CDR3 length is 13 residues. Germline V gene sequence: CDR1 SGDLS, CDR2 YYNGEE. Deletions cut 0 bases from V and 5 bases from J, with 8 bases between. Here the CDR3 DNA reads TGTGCCAGCAGCGTAGGACTGAAGGAGACCCAGTACTTC. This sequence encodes CASSVGLKETQYF.

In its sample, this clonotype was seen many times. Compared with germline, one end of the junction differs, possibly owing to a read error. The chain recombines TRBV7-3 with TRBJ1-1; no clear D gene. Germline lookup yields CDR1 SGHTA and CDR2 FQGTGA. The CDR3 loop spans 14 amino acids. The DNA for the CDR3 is TGTGCCAGCAGCTTAAGTGCTGGGAACCCTGAAGCTTTCTTT. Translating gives CASSLSAGNPEAFF.

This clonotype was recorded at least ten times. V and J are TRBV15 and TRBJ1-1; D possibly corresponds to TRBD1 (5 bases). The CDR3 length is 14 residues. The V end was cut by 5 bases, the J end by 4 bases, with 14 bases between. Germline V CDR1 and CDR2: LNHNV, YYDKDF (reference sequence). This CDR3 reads CATSRGGVSTEAFF. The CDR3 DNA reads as TGTGCCACCAGCCGAGGAGGGGTAAGCACTGAAGCTTTCTTT.

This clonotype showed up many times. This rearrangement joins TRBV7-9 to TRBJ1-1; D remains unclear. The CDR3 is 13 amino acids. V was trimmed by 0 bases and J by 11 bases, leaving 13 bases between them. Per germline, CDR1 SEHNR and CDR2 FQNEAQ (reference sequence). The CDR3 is CASSLAPGDEAFF. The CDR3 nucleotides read TGTGCCAGCAGCTTAGCGCCCGGGGATGAGGCTTTCTTT. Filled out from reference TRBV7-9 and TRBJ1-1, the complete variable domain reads DTGVSQNPRHKITKRGQNVTFRCDPISEHNRLYWYRQTLGQGPEFLTYFQNEAQLEKSRLLSDRFSAERPKGSFSTLEIQRTEQGDSAMYLCASSLAPGDEAFFGQGTRLTVV.

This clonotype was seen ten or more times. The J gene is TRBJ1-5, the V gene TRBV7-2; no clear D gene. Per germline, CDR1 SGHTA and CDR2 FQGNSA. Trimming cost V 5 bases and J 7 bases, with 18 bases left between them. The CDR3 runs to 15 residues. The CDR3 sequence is CASSPDPLAGQPQHF. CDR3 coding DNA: TGTGCCAGCAGCCCGGATCCTCTAGCAGGACAGCCCCAGCATTTT.

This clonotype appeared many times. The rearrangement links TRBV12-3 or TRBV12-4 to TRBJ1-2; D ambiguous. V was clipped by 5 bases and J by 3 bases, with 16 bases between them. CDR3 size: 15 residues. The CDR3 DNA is TGTGCCAGCAGTCCCGGGAACAGCGGAGACTATGGCTACACCTTC. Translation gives CASSPGNSGDYGYTF.

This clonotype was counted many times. CDR3: CASSLGLLGGELFF. The CDR3 region has the DNA TGTGCCAGCAGTTTAGGCCTCTTGGGCGGGGAGCTGTTTTTT. V is TRBV12-3 or TRBV12-4 and J is TRBJ2-2; D is ambiguous. The CDR3 is 14 amino acids. The V gene lost 1 base and the J gene lost 7 bases, with 10 bases spanning the gap.

CDR3 in amino acids: CASSLGTRTSGYTF. As DNA, the CDR3 is TGTGCCAGCAGCTTAGGGACACGTACGAGTGGCTACACCTTC. V is TRBV11-2 and J is TRBJ1-2, with D tentatively TRBD1 (5 bases). Trimming shortened V by 1 base and J by 7 bases, and 13 bases separated the two germline ends. This CDR3 is 14 amino acids long. Germline V lookup: CDR1 SGHAT, CDR2 FQNNGV.

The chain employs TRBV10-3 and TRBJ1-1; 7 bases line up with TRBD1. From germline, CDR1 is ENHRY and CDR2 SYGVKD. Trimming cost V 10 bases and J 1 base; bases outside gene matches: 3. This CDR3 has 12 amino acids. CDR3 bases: TGTGCCACAGGGGGGGAGAACACTGAAGCTTTCTTT. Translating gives CATGGENTEAFF.

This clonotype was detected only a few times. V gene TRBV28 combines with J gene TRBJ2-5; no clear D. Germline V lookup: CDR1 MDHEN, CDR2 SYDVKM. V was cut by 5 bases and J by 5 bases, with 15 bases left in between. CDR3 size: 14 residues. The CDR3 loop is CASSPPWAHETQYF. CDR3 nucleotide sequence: TGTGCCAGCAGTCCCCCTTGGGCGCATGAGACCCAGTACTTC.